This is a list of T cell receptor beta chains from one sample in a study of shared clonotypes between healthy human individuals. The data were produced by immunoSEQ multiplex PCR, yet TCRdb's version contains in-frame clones alone and is incomplete. This sample has approximately 530,000 clones; approximately 95% occur once, and the top ten carry about 0.064%. Sequenced input: naive CD4+ T cells sorted from blood. Every receptor here comes from a woman in her twenties or thirties in good health. The CDR3 runs from the conserved cysteine through the conserved F or W. The D gene is left open where the match is weak. Not all rows give a size; the values are once, few, many and, for expanded clones, a class.

size	D	V	J	DNA	CDR3
-	-	TRBV5-1	TRBJ2-7	TGCGCCAGCAGCCCTGGTTCCCGTGCCTACGAGCAGTACTTC	CASSPGSRAYEQYF
-	-	TRBV19	TRBJ2-1	TGTGCCAGTAGTATAGTCCGGTCGGGAAGTGATGAGCAGTTCTTC	CASSIVRSGSDEQFF
-	TRBD1	TRBV4-1	TRBJ1-4	TGCGCCAGCAGCCCCCGGGACAGCGATAATGAAAAACTGTTTTTT	CASSPRDSDNEKLFF
-	-	TRBV18	TRBJ1-5	TGTGCCAGCTCACCACCCTCGGGGGACCCATATCAGCCCCAGCATTTT	CASSPPSGDPYQPQHF
-	TRBD2	TRBV4-1	TRBJ2-1	TGCGCCAGCAGCCAGCGGACTAGCGGGATAAGTTTCTCCTACAATGAGCAGTTCTTC	CASSQRTSGISFSYNEQFF
once	-	TRBV7-3	TRBJ1-1	TGTGCCAGCAGCCCTAGAAAGGGGACTGAAGCTTTCTTT	CASSPRKGTEAFF
-	-	TRBV5-1	TRBJ2-1	TGCGCCAGCAGGACCGACTCCTACAATGAGCAGTTCTTC	CASRTDSYNEQFF
once	-	TRBV27	TRBJ2-1	TGTGCCAGCAGTTACGGTCAGGGCTGGATGAACTCCTACAATGAGCAGTTCTTC	CASSYGQGWMNSYNEQFF
-	-	TRBV5-4	TRBJ1-3	TGTGCCAGCAGCTTGTCTCACTCTGGAAACACCATATATTTT	CASSLSHSGNTIYF
once	-	TRBV30	TRBJ1-5	TGTGCCTGGAGTCGGGGCTATAGCAATCAGCCCCAGCATTTT	CAWSRGYSNQPQHF
-	TRBD2	TRBV7-2	TRBJ2-7	TGTGCCAGCAGCTTAGAATTCACTAGCGGGAGTTACGAGCAGTACTTC	CASSLEFTSGSYEQYF
-	TRBD2	TRBV27	TRBJ2-3	TGTGCCAGCAGTACGCATAGCGGGGCGAGGACAGATACGCAGTATTTT	CASSTHSGARTDTQYF
-	-	TRBV5-1	TRBJ2-6	TGCGCCAGCAGCTTGGGGAGTGGGGCCAACGTCCTGACTTTC	CASSLGSGANVLTF
once	-	TRBV27	TRBJ1-5	TGTGCCAGCTCACCGGGACAAGGGCTCCTTTACAATCAGCCCCAGCATTTT	CASSPGQGLLYNQPQHF
-	TRBD1	TRBV7-7	TRBJ2-3	TGTGCCAGCAGCCAATCCACACGGACAGGGCGGGATACGCAGTATTTT	CASSQSTRTGRDTQYF
-	-	TRBV18	TRBJ2-3	TGTGCCAGCTCAGATTCGGGGTTCACAGATACGCAGTATTTT	CASSDSGFTDTQYF
-	-	TRBV28	TRBJ1-5	TGTGCCATCGCCAGGGCCTCTGGGGGTCAGCCCCAGCATTTT	CAIARASGGQPQHF
-	-	TRBV5-1	TRBJ2-3	TGCGCCAGCAGCTTGGGAGTCGGGGCGGGGTTTGATACGCAGTATTTT	CASSLGVGAGFDTQYF
-	TRBD1	TRBV7-9	TRBJ1-5	TGTGCCAGCAGCCCCCAGGGGGGGAATGATCAGCCCCAGCATTTT	CASSPQGGNDQPQHF
-	TRBD1	TRBV5-8	TRBJ2-7	TGTGCCAGCAGCCTTCGATCTTCCGGCGGACAGGGGGCCTACGAGCAGTACTTC	CASSLRSSGGQGAYEQYF
-	-	TRBV5-4	TRBJ1-1	TGTGCCAGCAGCCCAATTGCGGCATCGGTAGCTTTCTTT	CASSPIAASVAFF
once	TRBD1	TRBV5-1	TRBJ1-3	TGCGCCAGCAGCTTGTGGGACAGCTCTTCTGGAAACACCATATATTTT	CASSLWDSSSGNTIYF
-	TRBD2	TRBV28	TRBJ2-7	TGTGCCAGCAGTTCCCCAATCTTCGGACTAGCGGGAAGCGAGCAGTACTTC	CASSSPIFGLAGSEQYF
-	-	TRBV21-1	TRBJ2-2	TGTGCCAGCAGCAAAACTAGCGGGGCCGCGAACACCGGGGAGCTGTTTTTT	CASSKTSGAANTGELFF
-	TRBD2	TRBV7-7	TRBJ2-2	TGTGCCAGCAGCAAAGGACTAGCGGGAGGGCCGAACACCGGGGAGCTGTTTTTT	CASSKGLAGGPNTGELFF
-	-	TRBV6-5	TRBJ2-2	TGTGCCAGCAGCTGGGATCATAACACCGGGGAGCTGTTTTTT	CASSWDHNTGELFF
-	-	TRBV2	TRBJ1-2	TGTGCCAGCAGTGAAGAGGCGTATAACGTCGACTACACCTTC	CASSEEAYNVDYTF